The sequence of this T cell receptor (beta chain) was determined in a study of blood T cell repertoires in COVID-19. Overall study context: Samples came from the United States, Italy and Spain, spanning acute and convalescent COVID-19. T cells, B-cell-depleted T cells, or PBMCs provided the cDNA or gDNA that served as material.

Germline values: CDR1 SGDLS, CDR2 YYNGEE. With 3 bases removed from V and 0 bases from J, the gap between germline ends came to 19 bases. The CDR3 is 18 amino acids. Data came from immunoSEQ multiplex PCR; TCRdb stores just in-frame clones and leaves some out. The sample has roughly 250,000 clones, about four fifths seen once. Study members were between roughly 18 and 100 years old and lived in 20 to 30 US regions. A PCR-confirmed or clinician-diagnosed COVID-19 case had contacted exposed participants within 2 weeks of entry. The rearrangement uses TRBV9 and TRBJ1-3; perhaps TRBD1 as D (6 bases). Sequencing was done on a sample of PBMCs or T cells enriched from blood (not recorded which). The source is a middle-aged woman who had been exposed to COVID-19. CDR3: CASSGGGRGRTSGNTIYF. The CDR3 region has the DNA TGTGCCAGCAGCGGAGGGGGTAGGGGAAGGACCTCTGGAAACACCATATATTTT.